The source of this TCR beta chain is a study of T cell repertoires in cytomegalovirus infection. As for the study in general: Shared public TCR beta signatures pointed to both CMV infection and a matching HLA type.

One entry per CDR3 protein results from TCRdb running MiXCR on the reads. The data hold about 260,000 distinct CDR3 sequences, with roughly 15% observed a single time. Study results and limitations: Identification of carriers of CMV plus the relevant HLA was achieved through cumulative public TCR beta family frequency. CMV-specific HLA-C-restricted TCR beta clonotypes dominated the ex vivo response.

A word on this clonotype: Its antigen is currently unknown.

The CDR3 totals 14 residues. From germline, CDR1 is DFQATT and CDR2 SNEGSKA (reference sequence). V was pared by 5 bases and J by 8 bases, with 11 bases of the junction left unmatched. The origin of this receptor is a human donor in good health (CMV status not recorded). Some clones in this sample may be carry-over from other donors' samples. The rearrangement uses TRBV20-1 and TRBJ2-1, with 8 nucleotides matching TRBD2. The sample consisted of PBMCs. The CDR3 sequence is CSAPQGLVDHEQFF. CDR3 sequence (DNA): TGCAGTGCTCCCCAGGGACTAGTAGACCATGAGCAGTTCTTC.